What follows describes a single TCR beta chain. Antigen: not known. A junction end diverges from the germline sequence, so it may reflect a read error. The CDR3 is 13 amino acids. CDR1 and CDR2 from the germline V gene are MNHEY and SVGAGI. This sample is part of a study of T cell repertoires in cytomegalovirus infection. TCRdb re-called the reads through MiXCR, storing one row per CDR3 protein. The sample includes hundreds of thousands of distinct CDR3 sequences, 40% to 50% of them seen just once. Points from the study as a whole: Clonotypes of TCR beta that were HLA-C-restricted and CMV-specific dominated the ex vivo response.

This chain connects TRBV6-5 to TRBJ1-1; D gene unclear. Here the sequenced sample was cultured PBMCs, taken from culture after CMV antigen stimulation. The sequence was collected from a human donor in good health (CMV status not recorded). Some clones in this sample may be carry-over from other donors' samples. CDR3 nucleotide sequence: TGTGCCAGCGGTTATACCCCGAACACTGAAGCTTTCTTT. Its protein is CASGYTPNTEAFF.